Below are 10 T cell receptor beta chains sequenced from a single sample in a study of T cells in tumors after PD-1 blockade. Sequencing used immunoSEQ multiplex PCR; TCRdb keeps in-frame clones, though not all of them. The sample lists about 59,000 clones; around 80% were seen once. The source was PBMCs, collected before anti-PD-1 treatment. The receptor set was obtained from a human donor with basal cell carcinoma.

This chain uses TRBV27 with TRBJ2-3; weak D call: TRBD2 (6 bases). The CDR3 covers 15 residues. Looked up from germline, CDR1 is MNHEY and CDR2 is SMNVEV (reference sequence). The V and J ends lost 5 bases and 5 bases respectively, with 17 bases between them. The CDR3 DNA follows: TGTGCCAGCAGTCGTTCCACGGGGGTCATAGATACGCAGTATTTT. It codes for CASSRSTGVIDTQYF.

The chain recombines TRBV19 with TRBJ1-2; D is undetermined. From germline, CDR1 is LNHDA and CDR2 SQIVND (reference sequence). CDR3 length equals 15 residues. The V end was cut by 3 bases, the J end by 6 bases, with 17 bases between. In nucleotides, the CDR3 is TGTGCCAGTAGTATTACCACCCAGGCGGGGAATGGCTACACCTTC. This codes for CASSITTQAGNGYTF. The full variable domain, with the rest looked up from reference TRBV19 and TRBJ1-2, is DGGITQSPKYLFRKEGQNVTLSCEQNLNHDAMYWYRQDPGQGLRLIYYSQIVNDFQKGDIAEGYSVSREKKESFPLTVTSAQKNPTAFYLCASSITTQAGNGYTFGSGTRLTVV.

The chain uses TRBV9 and TRBJ2-7, with D possibly matching TRBD1 (5 bases). The CDR3 runs 12 residues. Germline CDR1 and CDR2: SGDLS and YYNGEE. V lost 4 bases and J lost 3, with 8 bases in between. The CDR3 is CASSPQGYEQYF. The CDR3 nucleotides are TGTGCCAGCAGCCCCCAGGGCTACGAGCAGTACTTC.

This clone was seen a few times. The chain employs TRBV19 and TRBJ1-5; D uncertain. Trimming shortened V by 6 bases and J by 4 bases, and 16 bases separated the two germline ends. CDR3 length: 15 amino acids. Germline-derived CDR1 and CDR2 are LNHDA and SQIVND (reference sequence). CDR3 in DNA: TGTGCCAGTAGGGAGGGCGCCGGTTTAAATCAGCCCCAGCATTTT. Its translation: CASREGAGLNQPQHF.

This sequence joins TRBV12-3 or TRBV12-4 and TRBJ2-1, with unresolved D. The CDR3 has 12 amino acids. The ends were cut back, 2 bases at V and 12 bases at J, with 11 bases in the middle. This chain's CDR3 is CASSLSRGGQFF. As DNA, the CDR3 is TGTGCCAGCAGTTTAAGCCGCGGTGGGCAGTTCTTC.

V is TRBV7-2 and J is TRBJ1-1, with a weak D call TRBD1 (5 bases). This CDR3 is 17 amino acids long. V was pared by 1 base and J by 5 bases, with 20 bases between. CDR1 SGHTA and CDR2 FQGNSA come from the germline V gene. Written as DNA, the CDR3 is TGTGCCAGCAGCTTAGTGCTGAGCCCGGAAAAGGGGACTGAAGCTTTCTTT. Translated, it gives CASSLVLSPEKGTEAFF.

V gene TRBV19 combines with J gene TRBJ1-2, with unresolved D. Trimming removed 3 bases at V and 8 bases at J, with 19 bases between. The CDR3 sequence is 15 residues long. Germline assignment: CDR1 LNHDA and CDR2 SQIVND (reference sequence). The CDR3 here is CASSMWVSSAYGYTF. The CDR3 DNA sequence: TGTGCCAGTAGTATGTGGGTCTCCTCGGCCTACGGCTACACCTTC.

The chain links TRBV7-9 to TRBJ1-3; no clear D gene. Trimming pared 1 base from V and 8 bases from J, leaving 6 bases between. Germline CDR1 reads SEHNR; CDR2 reads FQNEAQ (reference sequence). This CDR3 has 12 amino acids. The CDR3, as DNA: TGTGCCAGCAGCTTAGGAGTATACACCATATATTTT. Translated, it gives CASSLGVYTIYF.

The sample holds a few counts of this clone. The gene calls are TRBV2 and TRBJ2-7; D is perhaps TRBD2 (5 bases). V was cut by 8 bases and J by 3 bases, with 14 bases left in between. Looked up from germline, CDR1 is SNHLY and CDR2 is FYNNEI. CDR3 length equals 13 residues. The CDR3: CASFSGADYEQYF. The CDR3, as DNA: TGTGCCAGCTTCAGCGGAGCCGACTACGAGCAGTACTTC.

This clone was detected a few times. The rearrangement uses TRBV7-9 and TRBJ2-7; D unresolved. CDR3 length: 12 residues. The germline V gene encodes CDR1 SEHNR and CDR2 FQNEAQ (reference sequence). V lost 4 bases, J lost 7 bases, and 11 bases lay in between. The CDR3 is CASSSVPPEQYF. For the CDR3, the DNA is TGTGCCAGCAGCTCGGTACCTCCTGAGCAGTACTTC.